This TCR beta chain was identified during a study of graft-versus-host responses after intestinal transplantation. Assay used: immunoSEQ multiplex PCR; TCRdb lists only in-frame clones, some missing. Of 80,000 to 95,000 clones listed, about 88% are singletons. Note on this clone: Its antigen is not known.

This CDR3 has 13 amino acids. V shed 9 bases and J shed 9 bases, with 15 bases lying between them. The germline V gene has CDR1 LNHDA and CDR2 SQIVND (reference sequence). The sequence came from a human donor who was the organ donor for an intestinal transplant. The sample consisted of unstimulated CD4+ T cells sorted from spleen or lymph node cells, taken before transplant. The chain employs TRBV19 and TRBJ1-6; no reliable D call. CDR3 nucleotide sequence: TGTGCCAGCAGTCCCGTCCTCGGTTCACCCCTCCACTTT. It translates to CASSPVLGSPLHF.